This T cell receptor (beta chain) was identified in a study of neurological immune-mediated disorders. Broader study findings: No clinical or MRI feature was associated with the multiple sclerosis repertoire cluster. None of the CDR3 amino acid sequences found in expanded clones was shared across subjects. This suggests that the TCR-beta repertoires were private in all groups.

The V and J ends lost 0 bases and 9 bases respectively, with 12 bases between them. From germline, CDR1 is LGHDT and CDR2 YNNKEL (reference sequence). This CDR3 region has 14 residues. Via MiXCR, TCRdb re-called the 5' RACE reads, giving one row per CDR3 protein. Of tens of thousands of distinct CDR3 sequences in the sample, about 5% were seen once. This clonotype was seen repeatedly, ten times or more. Its cognate antigen is unknown. The sorted-subset TCR libraries were prepared using some 960,000 CD4+ or CD8+ T cells as the starting material. The chain carries TRBV3-1 and TRBJ1-5; D unclear. Specimen: CD4+ T cells from blood. The receptor comes from a woman under 30 with multiple sclerosis. The DNA of the CDR3 is TGTGCCAGCAGCCAAGACAGGTCCCTGGGGCCCCAGCATTTT. Encoded protein: CASSQDRSLGPQHF.